This T cell receptor beta chain appears in the sequencing data of a study of T cell responses to AZD1222 COVID-19 vaccine. Assay: immunoSEQ multiplex PCR; the TCRdb copy retains only in-frame clones and omits some. This table holds 140,000 to 150,000 clones, around 93% found once. The V and J ends lost 0 bases and 2 bases respectively, with 17 bases between them. CDR3 length: 17 residues. Germline V gene lookup returns CDR1 LNHNV and CDR2 YYDKDF (reference sequence). Specimen: peripheral blood, collected on day 0 of AZD1222 vaccination. The origin of this receptor is an adult in good health. V usage is TRBV15 and J usage is TRBJ2-7, with D perhaps TRBD1 (5 bases). CDR3 nucleotide sequence: TGTGCCACCAGCAGAGATCAGGGCACCATGGTGCCCTACGAGCAGTACTTC. It translates to CATSRDQGTMVPYEQYF.